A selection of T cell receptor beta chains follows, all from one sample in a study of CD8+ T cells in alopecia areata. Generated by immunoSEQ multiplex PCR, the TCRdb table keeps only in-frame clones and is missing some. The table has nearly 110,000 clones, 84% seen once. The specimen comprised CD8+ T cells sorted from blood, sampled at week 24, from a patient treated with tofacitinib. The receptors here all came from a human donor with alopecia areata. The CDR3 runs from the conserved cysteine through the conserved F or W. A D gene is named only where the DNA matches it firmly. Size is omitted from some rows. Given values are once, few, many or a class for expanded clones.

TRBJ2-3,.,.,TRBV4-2,TGTGCCAGCAGCCAAGGGCTGGGGGCCAGCACAGATACGCAGTATTTT,CASSQGLGASTDTQYF
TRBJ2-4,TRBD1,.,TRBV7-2,TGTGCCAGCAGCCTAGGACAGGGGAAAAACATTCAGTACTTC,CASSLGQGKNIQYF
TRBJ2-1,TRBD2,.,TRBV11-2,TGTGCCAGCAGCTCAGATAGGACTAGCGGGGGGGTAAATGAGCAGTTCTTC,CASSSDRTSGGVNEQFF
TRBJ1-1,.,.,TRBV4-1,TGCGCCAGCAGCCAAAGGGTGAACACTGAAGCTTTCTTT,CASSQRVNTEAFF
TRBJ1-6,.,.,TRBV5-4,TGTGCCAGCAGCTTGTCAGGGATACCCCTCCACTTT,CASSLSGIPLHF
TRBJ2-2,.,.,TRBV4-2,TGTGCCAGCAGCCAAGACGCGGTCCGGACCGAGAACACCGGGGAGCTGTTTTTT,CASSQDAVRTENTGELFF
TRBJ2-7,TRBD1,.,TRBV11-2,TGTGCCAGCAGGCACACACAGGGGGTTGCCTACGAGCAGTACTTC,CASRHTQGVAYEQYF
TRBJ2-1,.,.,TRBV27,TGTGCCAGCAGTTCTACCCAGCGGAAACGCTCCTACAATGAGCAGTTCTTC,CASSSTQRKRSYNEQFF
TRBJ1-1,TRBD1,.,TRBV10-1,TGCGCCAGCAGTGACTATCGACGATCCGGGACAGGGGGGACTGAAGCTTTCTTT,CASSDYRRSGTGGTEAFF
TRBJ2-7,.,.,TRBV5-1,TGCGCCAGCAGCTTGGGACGTAATTACGAGCAGTACTTC,CASSLGRNYEQYF
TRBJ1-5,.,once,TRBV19,TGTGCCAGCAGCGAGGGCAATCAGCCCCAGCATTTT,CASSEGNQPQHF
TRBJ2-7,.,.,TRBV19,TGTGCCAGTAGTATGACACACTCCTACGAGCAGTACTTC,CASSMTHSYEQYF
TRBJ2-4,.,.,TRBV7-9,TGTGCCAGCAGCTTTTATGAGTTGGTAGCCAAAAACATTCAGTACTTC,CASSFYELVAKNIQYF
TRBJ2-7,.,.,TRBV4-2,TGTGCCAGCAGCCAAGACATTCACACAGGGAGCTCCTACGAGCAGTACTTC,CASSQDIHTGSSYEQYF
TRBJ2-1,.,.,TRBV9,TGTGCCAGCAGTGATGGAGAGACTGAGCAGTTCTTC,CASSDGETEQFF
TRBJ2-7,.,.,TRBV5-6,TGTGCCAGCAGCTTGGGGGGGACATTAGGCTACGAGCAGTACTTC,CASSLGGTLGYEQYF
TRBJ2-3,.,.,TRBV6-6,TGTGCCAGCAGTTACTCGGAGGGGGCAGATACGCAGTATTTT,CASSYSEGADTQYF
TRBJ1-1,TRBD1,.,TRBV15,TGTGCCACCAGCAGCCGACAGGGAGACACTGAAGCTTTCTTT,CATSSRQGDTEAFF
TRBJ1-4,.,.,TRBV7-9,TGTGCCGGACGGACGGGTAGTAATGAAAAACTGTTTTTT,CAGRTGSNEKLFF
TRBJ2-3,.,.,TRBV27,TGTGCCAGCAGTTTATTGGCTAGGGGAACAGATACGCAGTATTTT,CASSLLARGTDTQYF
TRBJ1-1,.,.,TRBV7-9,TGTGCCAGCAGCTTTCCCAGGGGGAACACTGAAGCTTTCTTT,CASSFPRGNTEAFF
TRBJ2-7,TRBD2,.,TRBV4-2,TGTGCCAGCAGCCAATATGGGACTAGCGGGGGCTACGAGCAGTACTTC,CASSQYGTSGGYEQYF
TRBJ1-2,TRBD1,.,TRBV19,TGTGCCAGTAGTTGGACAGGGGGACCGGATGGCTACACCTTC,CASSWTGGPDGYTF
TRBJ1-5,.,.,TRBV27,TGTGCCAGCAGTCCATCGGGACCTGTTTCGGTGGAGCCCCAGCATTTT,CASSPSGPVSVEPQHF
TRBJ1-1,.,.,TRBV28,TGTGCCAGCAGTTCCCTTCGGGACTTAAGAGGCACTGAAGCTTTCTTT,CASSSLRDLRGTEAFF